This TCR beta chain emerged from a study of cytomegalovirus exposure and HLA in healthy donors. Trimming cost V 2 bases and J 8 bases, with 15 bases left between them. Germline assignment: CDR1 SNHLY and CDR2 FYNNEI. CDR3 length equals 14 residues. In the PCR, 60 Vbeta and 13 Jbeta primers were used. TCRdb keeps only in-frame clones here, not all; method: immunoSEQ multiplex PCR. The sample has 150,000 to 200,000 clones, more than 75% seen once. The genes are TRBV2 and TRBJ1-2, with D uncertain. Sequenced sample: PBMCs. The sequence was collected from a man younger than 40 in good health and CMV-seropositive. In DNA form, the CDR3 reads TGTGCCAGCAGTGAATCATTGCGGGAAGTAGGCTACACCTTC. Its translation is CASSESLREVGYTF.